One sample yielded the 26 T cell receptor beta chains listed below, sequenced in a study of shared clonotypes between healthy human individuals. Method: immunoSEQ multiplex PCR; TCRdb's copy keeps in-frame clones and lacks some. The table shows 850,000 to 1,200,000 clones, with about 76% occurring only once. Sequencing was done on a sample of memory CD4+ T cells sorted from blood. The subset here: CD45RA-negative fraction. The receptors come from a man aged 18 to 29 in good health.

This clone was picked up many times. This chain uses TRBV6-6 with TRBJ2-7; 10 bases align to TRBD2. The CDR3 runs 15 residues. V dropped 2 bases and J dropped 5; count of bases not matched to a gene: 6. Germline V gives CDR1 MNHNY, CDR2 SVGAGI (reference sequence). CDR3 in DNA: TGTGCCAGCAGTTACACTAGCGGGATATATGACGAGCAGTACTTC. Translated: CASSYTSGIYDEQYF.

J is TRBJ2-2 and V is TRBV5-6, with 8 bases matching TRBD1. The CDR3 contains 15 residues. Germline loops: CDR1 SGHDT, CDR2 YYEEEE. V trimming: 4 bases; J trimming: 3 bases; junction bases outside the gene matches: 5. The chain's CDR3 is CASSPDRGHTGELFF. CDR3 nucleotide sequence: TGTGCCAGCAGCCCCGACAGGGGACACACCGGGGAGCTGTTTTTT.

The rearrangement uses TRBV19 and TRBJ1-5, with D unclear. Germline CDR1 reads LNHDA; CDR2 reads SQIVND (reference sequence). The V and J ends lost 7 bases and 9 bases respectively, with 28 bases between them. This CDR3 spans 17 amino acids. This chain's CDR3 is CASIPPGREGPQWPQHF. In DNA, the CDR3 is TGTGCCAGTATTCCCCCGGGAAGGGAGGGCCCACAGTGGCCCCAGCATTTT.

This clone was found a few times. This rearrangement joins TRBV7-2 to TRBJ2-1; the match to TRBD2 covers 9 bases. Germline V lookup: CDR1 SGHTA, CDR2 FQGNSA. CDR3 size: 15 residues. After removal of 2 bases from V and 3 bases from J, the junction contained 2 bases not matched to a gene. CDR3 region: CASSLSSGIYNEQFF. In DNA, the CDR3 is TGTGCCAGCAGCTTATCTAGCGGGATCTACAATGAGCAGTTCTTC.

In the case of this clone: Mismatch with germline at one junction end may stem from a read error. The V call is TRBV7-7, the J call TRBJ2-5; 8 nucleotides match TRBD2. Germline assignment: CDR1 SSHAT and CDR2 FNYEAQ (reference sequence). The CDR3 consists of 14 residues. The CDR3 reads CASSRTGGRATQYF. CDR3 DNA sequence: TGTGCTAGCAGCCGGACGGGAGGGAGAGCGACCCAGTACTTC.

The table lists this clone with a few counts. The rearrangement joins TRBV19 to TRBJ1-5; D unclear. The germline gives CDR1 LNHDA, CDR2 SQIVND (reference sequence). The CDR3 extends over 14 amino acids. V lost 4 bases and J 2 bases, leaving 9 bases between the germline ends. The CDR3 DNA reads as TGTGCCAGTAGTACTGGGGAGGGCAATCAGCCCCAGCATTTT. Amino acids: CASSTGEGNQPQHF.

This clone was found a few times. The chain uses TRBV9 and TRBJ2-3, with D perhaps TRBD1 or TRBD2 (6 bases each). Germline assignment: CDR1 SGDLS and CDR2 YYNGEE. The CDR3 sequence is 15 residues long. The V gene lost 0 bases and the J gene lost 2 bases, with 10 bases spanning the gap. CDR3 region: CASSVAGANTDTQYF. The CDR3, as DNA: TGTGCCAGCAGCGTAGCGGGGGCCAACACAGATACGCAGTATTTT.

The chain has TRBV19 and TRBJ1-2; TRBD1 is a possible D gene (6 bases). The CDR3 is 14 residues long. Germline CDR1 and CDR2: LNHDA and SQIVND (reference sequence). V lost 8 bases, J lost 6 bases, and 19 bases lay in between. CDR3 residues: CASSGTPLTHGYTF. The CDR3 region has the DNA TGTGCCAGTTCTGGGACACCCTTAACTCATGGCTACACCTTC.

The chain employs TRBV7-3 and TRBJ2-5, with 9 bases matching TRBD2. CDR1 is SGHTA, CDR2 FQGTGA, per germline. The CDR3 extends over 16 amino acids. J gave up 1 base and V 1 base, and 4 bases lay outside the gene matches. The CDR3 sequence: CASSLNSGGTQETQYF. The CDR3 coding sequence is TGTGCCAGCAGCTTAAATAGCGGGGGAACCCAAGAGACCCAGTACTTC. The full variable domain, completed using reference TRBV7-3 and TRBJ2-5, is GAGVSQTPSNKVTEKGKYVELRCDPISGHTALYWYRQSLGQGPEFLIYFQGTGAADDSGLPNDRFFAVRPEGSVSTLKIQRTERGDSAVYLCASSLNSGGTQETQYFGPGTRLLVL.

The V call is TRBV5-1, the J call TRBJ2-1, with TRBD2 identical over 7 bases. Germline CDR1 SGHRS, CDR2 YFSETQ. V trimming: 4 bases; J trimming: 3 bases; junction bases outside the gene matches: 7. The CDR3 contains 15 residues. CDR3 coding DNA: TGCGCCAGCAGCCGCCAGGCGGGAGACTACAATGAGCAGTTCTTC. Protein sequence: CASSRQAGDYNEQFF.

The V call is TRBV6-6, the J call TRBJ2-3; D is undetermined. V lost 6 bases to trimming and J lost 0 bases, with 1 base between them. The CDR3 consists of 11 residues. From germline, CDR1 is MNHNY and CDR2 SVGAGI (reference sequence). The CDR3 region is CASRSTDTQYF. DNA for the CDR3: TGTGCCAGCAGAAGCACAGATACGCAGTATTTT.

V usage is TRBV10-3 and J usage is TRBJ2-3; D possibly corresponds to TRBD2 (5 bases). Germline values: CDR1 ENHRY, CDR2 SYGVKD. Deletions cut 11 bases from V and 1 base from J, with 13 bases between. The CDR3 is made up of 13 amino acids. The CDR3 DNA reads TGTGCCTCAGGATTCGGGGGCACAGATACGCAGTATTTT. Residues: CASGFGGTDTQYF.

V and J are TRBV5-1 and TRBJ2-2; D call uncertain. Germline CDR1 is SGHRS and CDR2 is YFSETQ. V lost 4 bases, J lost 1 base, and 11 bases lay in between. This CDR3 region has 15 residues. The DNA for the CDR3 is TGCGCCAGCAGCACGAACGACTTGAACACCGGGGAGCTGTTTTTT. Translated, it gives CASSTNDLNTGELFF.

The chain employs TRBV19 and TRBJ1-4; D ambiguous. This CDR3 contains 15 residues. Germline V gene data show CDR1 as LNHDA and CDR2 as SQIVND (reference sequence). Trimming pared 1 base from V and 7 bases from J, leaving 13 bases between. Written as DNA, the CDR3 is TGTGCCAGTAGTATAGGAGTGGGAAGAGGTGAAAAACTGTTTTTT. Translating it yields CASSIGVGRGEKLFF.

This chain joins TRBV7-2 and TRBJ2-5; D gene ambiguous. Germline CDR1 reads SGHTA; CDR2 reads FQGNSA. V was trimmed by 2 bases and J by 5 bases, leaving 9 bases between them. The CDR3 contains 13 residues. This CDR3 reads CASSLIVRETQYF. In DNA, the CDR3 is TGTGCCAGCAGCTTAATTGTTCGGGAGACCCAGTACTTC.

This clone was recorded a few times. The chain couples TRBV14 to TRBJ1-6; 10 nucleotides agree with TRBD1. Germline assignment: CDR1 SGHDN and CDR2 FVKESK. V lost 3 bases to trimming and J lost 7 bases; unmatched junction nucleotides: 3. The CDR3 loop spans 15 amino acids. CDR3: CASSQADRGNSPLHF. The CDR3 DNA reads TGTGCCAGCAGCCAGGCGGACAGGGGGAATTCACCCCTCCACTTT.

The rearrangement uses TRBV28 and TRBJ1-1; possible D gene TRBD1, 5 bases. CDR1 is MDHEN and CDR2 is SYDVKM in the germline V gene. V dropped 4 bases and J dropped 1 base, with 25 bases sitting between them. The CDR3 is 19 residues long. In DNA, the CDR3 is TGTGCCAGCAGTTCGATCTTTTTGGGGCTTGGAGGCCCGAACACTGAAGCTTTCTTT. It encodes CASSSIFLGLGGPNTEAFF.

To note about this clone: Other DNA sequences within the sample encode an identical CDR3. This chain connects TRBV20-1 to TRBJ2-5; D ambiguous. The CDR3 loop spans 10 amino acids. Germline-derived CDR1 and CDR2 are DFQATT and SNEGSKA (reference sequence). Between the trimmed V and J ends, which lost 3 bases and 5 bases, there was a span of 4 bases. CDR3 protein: CSARWETQYF. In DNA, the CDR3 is TGCAGTGCTAGGTGGGAGACCCAGTACTTC.

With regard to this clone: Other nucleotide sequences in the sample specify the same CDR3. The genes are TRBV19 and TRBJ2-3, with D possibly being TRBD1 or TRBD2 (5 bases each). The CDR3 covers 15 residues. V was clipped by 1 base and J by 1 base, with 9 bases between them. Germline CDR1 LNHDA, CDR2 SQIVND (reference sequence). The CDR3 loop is CASSIGGVGTDTQYF. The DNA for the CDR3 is TGTGCCAGTAGTATAGGAGGGGTTGGCACAGATACGCAGTATTTT.

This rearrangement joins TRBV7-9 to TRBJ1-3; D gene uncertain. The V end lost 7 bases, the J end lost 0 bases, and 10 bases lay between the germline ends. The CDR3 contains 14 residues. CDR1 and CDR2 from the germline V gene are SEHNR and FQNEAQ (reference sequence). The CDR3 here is CASILVGSGNTIYF. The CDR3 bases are TGTGCCAGCATACTGGTGGGCTCTGGAAACACCATATATTTT. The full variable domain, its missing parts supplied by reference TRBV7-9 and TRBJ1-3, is DTGVSQNPRHKITKRGQNVTFRCDPISEHNRLYWYRQTLGQGPEFLTYFQNEAQLEKSRLLSDRFSAERPKGSFSTLEIQRTEQGDSAMYLCASILVGSGNTIYFGEGSWLTVV.

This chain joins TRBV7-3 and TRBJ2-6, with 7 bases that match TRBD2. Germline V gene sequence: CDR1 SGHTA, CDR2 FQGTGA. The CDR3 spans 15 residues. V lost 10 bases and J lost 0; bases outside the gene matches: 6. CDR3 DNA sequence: TGTGCCACCGGGACGGGGGGCTCTGGGGCCAACGTCCTGACTTTC. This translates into CATGTGGSGANVLTF.

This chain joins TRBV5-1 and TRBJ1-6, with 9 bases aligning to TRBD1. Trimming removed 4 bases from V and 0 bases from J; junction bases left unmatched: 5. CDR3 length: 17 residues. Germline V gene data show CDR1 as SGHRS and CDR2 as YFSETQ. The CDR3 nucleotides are TGCGCCAGCAGCGCAACAGGGGGCGGCTCCTATAATTCACCCCTCCACTTT. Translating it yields CASSATGGGSYNSPLHF.

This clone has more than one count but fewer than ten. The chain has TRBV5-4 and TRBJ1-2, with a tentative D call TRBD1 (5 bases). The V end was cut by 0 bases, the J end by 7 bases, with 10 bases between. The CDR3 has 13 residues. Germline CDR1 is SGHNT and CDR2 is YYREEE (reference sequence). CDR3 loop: CASSLDRIGGYTF. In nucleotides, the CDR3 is TGTGCCAGCAGCTTGGACAGGATTGGTGGCTACACCTTC.

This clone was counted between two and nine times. The CDR3 here is CASSQGWVAGDEQYF. CDR3 sequence (DNA): TGCGCCAGCAGCCAAGGGTGGGTGGCGGGAGACGAGCAGTACTTC. The gene calls are TRBV4-3 and TRBJ2-7; 7 bases are a match to TRBD2. Germline-derived CDR1 and CDR2 are LGHNA and YSLEER. Germline trimming cut 1 base from V and 5 bases from J; bases unmatched to any gene: 8. The CDR3 loop spans 15 amino acids.

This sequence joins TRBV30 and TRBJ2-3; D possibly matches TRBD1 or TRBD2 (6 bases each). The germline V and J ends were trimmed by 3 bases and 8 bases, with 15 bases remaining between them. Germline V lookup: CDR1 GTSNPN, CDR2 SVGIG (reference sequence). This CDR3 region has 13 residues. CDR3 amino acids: CAWRGTTGGTQYF. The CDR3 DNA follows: TGTGCCTGGAGGGGGACAACCGGGGGTACGCAGTATTTT. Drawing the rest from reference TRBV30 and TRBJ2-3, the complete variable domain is SQTIHQWPATLVQPVGSPLSLECTVEGTSNPNLYWYRQAAGRGLQLLFYSVGIGQISSEVPQNLSASRPQDRQFILSSKKLLLSDSGFYLCAWRGTTGGTQYFGPGTRLTVL.

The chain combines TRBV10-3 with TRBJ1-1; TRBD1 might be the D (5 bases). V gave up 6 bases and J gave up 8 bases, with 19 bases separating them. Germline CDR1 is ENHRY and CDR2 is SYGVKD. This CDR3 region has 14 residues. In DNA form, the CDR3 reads TGTGCCATCAGAGGGTCGGCCGGACGGGGGGAAGCTTTCTTT. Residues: CAIRGSAGRGEAFF.